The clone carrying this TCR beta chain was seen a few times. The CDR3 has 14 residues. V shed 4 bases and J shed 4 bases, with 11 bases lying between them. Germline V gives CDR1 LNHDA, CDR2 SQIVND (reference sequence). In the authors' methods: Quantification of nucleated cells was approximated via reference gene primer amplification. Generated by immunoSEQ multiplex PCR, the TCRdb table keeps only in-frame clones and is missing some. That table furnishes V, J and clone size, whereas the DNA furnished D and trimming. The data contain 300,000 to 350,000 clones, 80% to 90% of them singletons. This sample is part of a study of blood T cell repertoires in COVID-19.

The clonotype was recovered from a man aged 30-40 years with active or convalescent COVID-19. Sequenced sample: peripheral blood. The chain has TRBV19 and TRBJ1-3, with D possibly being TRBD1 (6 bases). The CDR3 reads CASSNRVGGNTIYF. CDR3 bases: TGTGCCAGTAGTAACAGGGTCGGAGGAAACACCATATATTTT.